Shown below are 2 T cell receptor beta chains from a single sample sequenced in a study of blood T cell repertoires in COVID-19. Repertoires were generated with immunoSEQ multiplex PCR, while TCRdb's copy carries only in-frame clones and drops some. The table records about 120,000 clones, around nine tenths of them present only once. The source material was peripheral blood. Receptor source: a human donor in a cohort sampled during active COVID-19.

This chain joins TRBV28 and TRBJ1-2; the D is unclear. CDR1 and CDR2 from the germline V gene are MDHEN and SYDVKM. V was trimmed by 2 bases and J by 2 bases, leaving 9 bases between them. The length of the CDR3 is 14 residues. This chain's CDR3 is CASSLGAGNYGYTF. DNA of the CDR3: TGTGCCAGCAGTTTAGGCGCGGGGAACTATGGCTACACCTTC.

CDR3 loop: CATSRDRVSNQPQHF. The DNA of the CDR3 is TGTGCCACCAGCAGGGACAGGGTTAGCAATCAGCCCCAGCATTTT. The chain couples TRBV15 to TRBJ1-5, with 8 bases that match TRBD1. Germline V CDR1 and CDR2: LNHNV, YYDKDF (reference sequence). Germline trimming cut 3 bases from V and 0 bases from J; bases unmatched to any gene: 1. This CDR3 contains 15 residues. Full variable domain (outside the CDR3, taken from reference TRBV15 and TRBJ1-5): DAMVIQNPRYQVTQFGKPVTLSCSQTLNHNVMYWYQQKSSQAPKLLFHYYDKDFNNEADTPDNFQSRRPNTSFCFLDIRSPGLGDTAMYLCATSRDRVSNQPQHFGDGTRLSIL.